Reported below is one T cell receptor (beta chain). This clone was counted between two and nine times. There is no known antigen for this receptor. The record has no base qualities; no much larger clone is one base away. The data are from a study of T cell responses to AZD1222 COVID-19 vaccine (dated by TCRdb to the early 2020s). As for the study more broadly: AZD1222 recipients with second doses at about 4 weeks or about 12 weeks were pooled, because spike-specific TCR depth and breadth did not differ between schedules. Enrollment into the trials was organized by age into subgroups of 18-55, 56-69 and 70-plus years, and those subgroups contained 148, 28 and 57 TCR-sequenced participants, respectively. TCR sequencing was performed for fewer than 250 trial participants, of whom some 200 were given two doses of AZD1222 and around 26 were given two doses of MenACWY control vaccine. Here is what the overall study found, with its caveats: In the small 56-69-year group, the increase in depth fell short of significance, most likely because of low power. The vaccine-associated CD4 TCRs covered the entire spike protein, and the dominant responses fell in regions 160-218 and 743-854. Because no day 14 peak-response samples were available, repertoires were characterized only after the peak T cell response. Participants were mostly white British and included more females than males, and it was suggested by the authors that clonal diversity may have been underestimated. After two AZD1222 doses, both the breadth and the depth of spike-specific TCRs were significantly higher than at day 0 and than in MenACWY recipients. Nearly half of unique spike-specific TCRs reportedly recognized epitopes outside regions mutated in the B.1.351 and B.1.1.7 variants. Conclusions about previously exposed vaccinees are limited because only five or six AZD1222 recipients were SARS-CoV-2 seropositive at baseline.

What this sample's time point label stands for: baseline before first vaccination. Samples from vaccinated people were obtained from the UK trials COV001 and COV002, which included a single-blind randomized controlled phase 2/3 trial of AZD1222 (ChAdOx1 nCoV-19) in healthy adults. Trial participant PBMC samples were collected at day 0 and day 28 after the second dose for TCRbeta chain sequencing. There are 12 amino acids in the CDR3, from cysteine to phenylalanine inclusive. Only the CDR3 DNA is retained, 36 bases long and in frame from the first base. V is pared back by 7 bases and J by 8 bases, with 14 bases lying between the germline termini. The CDR3 regions of human TCRbeta chains were analyzed by immunosequencing. In the paper's pipeline: TCRs in the repertoires were compared against a reference library of SARS-CoV-2-specific TCRs that had been generated with the MIRA antigen-specificity platform. Breadth was defined as the fraction of unique TCRs that were SARS-CoV-2-associated. Depth was defined as the fraction of total T cells that were SARS-CoV-2-associated. Each spike-specific TCR was assigned to its reactive spike region and to a CD4 or CD8 class using the MIRA data. Log10-transformed breadth and depth values were compared by one-way ANOVA with Sidak's multiple comparisons tests. The immuneACCESS repertoire file appears here via TCRdb, limited to in-frame rearrangements. These files lack a portion of the clones; in checked studies, under half of the deficit traces to unresolved V genes, and the cause of the others is not known. The DNA was the basis for D and trimming; V, J and clone size are from that table. Within this sample are about 99,000 clones, with about 85% of them counted one time only. Of the sample, around 2.7% falls within the top ten clones.

The chain is made from TRBV12-3 or TRBV12-4 and TRBJ1-1, with TRBD1 as a weak D call on 5 bases. The TCR comes from an adult in good health. This specimen consisted of peripheral blood, obtained on day 0 of AZD1222 vaccination. This receptor has the CDR3 CASTLGEGEAFF. The nucleotide sequence reads TGTGCCAGCACCCTGGGAGAGGGGGAAGCTTTCTTT.